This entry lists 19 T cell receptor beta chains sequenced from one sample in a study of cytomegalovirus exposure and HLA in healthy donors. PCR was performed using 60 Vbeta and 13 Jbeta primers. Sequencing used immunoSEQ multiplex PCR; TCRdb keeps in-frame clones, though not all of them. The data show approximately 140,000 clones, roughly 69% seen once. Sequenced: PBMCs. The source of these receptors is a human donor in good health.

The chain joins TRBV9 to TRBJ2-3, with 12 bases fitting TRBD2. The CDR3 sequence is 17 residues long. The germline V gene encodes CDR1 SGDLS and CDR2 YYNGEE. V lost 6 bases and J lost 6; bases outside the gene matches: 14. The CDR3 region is CASNTLSSGGARDTQYF. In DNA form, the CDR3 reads TGTGCCAGCAACACTCTTTCTAGCGGGGGGGCCAGGGATACGCAGTATTTT.

The CDR3 DNA sequence: TGTGCCAGCAGTTTCGGGCGGGAGGAGACCCAGTACTTC. As protein: CASSFGREETQYF. This chain joins TRBV28 and TRBJ2-5; 7 bases fit TRBD2. The germline gives CDR1 MDHEN, CDR2 SYDVKM. This CDR3 has 13 residues. The trim removed 3 bases at V and 5 bases at J, leaving 3 bases unmatched.

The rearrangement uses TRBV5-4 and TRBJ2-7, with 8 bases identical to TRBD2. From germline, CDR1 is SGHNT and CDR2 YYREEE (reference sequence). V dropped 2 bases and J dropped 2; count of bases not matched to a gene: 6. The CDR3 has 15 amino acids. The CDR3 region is CASSLRGGITYEQYF. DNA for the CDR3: TGTGCCAGCAGCTTACGGGGGGGAATCACCTACGAGCAGTACTTC.

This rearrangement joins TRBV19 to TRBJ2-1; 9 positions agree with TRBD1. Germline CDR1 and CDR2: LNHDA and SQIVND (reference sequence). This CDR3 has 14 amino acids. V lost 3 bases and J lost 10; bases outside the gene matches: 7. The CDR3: CASSILRQGGEQFF. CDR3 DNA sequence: TGTGCCAGTAGTATCCTACGACAGGGGGGCGAGCAGTTCTTC.

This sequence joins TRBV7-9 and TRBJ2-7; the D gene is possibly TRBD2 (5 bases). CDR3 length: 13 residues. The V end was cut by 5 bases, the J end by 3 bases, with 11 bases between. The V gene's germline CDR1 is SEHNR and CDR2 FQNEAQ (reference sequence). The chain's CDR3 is CASSLSSIYEQYF. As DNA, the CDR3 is TGTGCCAGCAGCCTCTCTAGCATCTACGAGCAGTACTTC.

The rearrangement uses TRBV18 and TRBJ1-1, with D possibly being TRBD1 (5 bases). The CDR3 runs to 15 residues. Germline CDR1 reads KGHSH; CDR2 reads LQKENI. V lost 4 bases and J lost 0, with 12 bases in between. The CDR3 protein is CASSRLKGLNTEAFF. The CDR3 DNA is TGTGCCAGCTCACGCTTAAAGGGGTTGAACACTGAAGCTTTCTTT.

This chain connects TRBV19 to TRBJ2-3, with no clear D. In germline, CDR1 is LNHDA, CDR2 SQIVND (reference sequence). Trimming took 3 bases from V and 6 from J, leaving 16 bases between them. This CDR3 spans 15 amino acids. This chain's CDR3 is CASSIQAPGADTQYF. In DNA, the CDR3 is TGTGCCAGTAGTATCCAAGCGCCGGGTGCGGATACGCAGTATTTT.

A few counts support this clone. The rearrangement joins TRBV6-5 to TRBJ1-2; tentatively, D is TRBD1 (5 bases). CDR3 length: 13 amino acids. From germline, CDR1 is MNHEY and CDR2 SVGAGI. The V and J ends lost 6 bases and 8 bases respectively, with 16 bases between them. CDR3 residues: CASRKPGGSGYTF. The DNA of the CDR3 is TGTGCCAGCAGGAAGCCCGGGGGGTCCGGCTACACCTTC.

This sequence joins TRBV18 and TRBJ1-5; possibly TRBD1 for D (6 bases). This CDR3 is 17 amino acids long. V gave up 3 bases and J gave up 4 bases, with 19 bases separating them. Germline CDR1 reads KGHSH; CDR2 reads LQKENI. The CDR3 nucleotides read TGTGCCAGCTCACCTACAACCGGGACACTCTCTAATCAGCCCCAGCATTTT. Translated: CASSPTTGTLSNQPQHF.

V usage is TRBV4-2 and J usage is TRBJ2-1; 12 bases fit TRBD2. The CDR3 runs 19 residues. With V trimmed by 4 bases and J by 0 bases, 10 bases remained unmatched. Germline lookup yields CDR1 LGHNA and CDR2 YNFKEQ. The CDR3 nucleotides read TGTGCCAGCAGCCCAGGTACTAGCGGGGGGTCGAGCTCCTACAATGAGCAGTTCTTC. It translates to CASSPGTSGGSSSYNEQFF.

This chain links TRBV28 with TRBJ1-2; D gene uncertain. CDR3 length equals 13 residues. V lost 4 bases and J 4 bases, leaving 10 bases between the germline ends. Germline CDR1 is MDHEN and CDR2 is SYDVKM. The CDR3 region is CASSSDIPYGYTF. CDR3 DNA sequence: TGTGCCAGCAGTTCTGACATCCCCTATGGCTACACCTTC.

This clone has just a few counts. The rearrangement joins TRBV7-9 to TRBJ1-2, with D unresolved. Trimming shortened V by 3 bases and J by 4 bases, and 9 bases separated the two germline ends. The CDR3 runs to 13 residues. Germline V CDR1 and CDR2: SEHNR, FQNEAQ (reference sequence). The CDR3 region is CASSFAGSYGYTF. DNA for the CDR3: TGTGCCAGCAGCTTCGCAGGTAGCTATGGCTACACCTTC.

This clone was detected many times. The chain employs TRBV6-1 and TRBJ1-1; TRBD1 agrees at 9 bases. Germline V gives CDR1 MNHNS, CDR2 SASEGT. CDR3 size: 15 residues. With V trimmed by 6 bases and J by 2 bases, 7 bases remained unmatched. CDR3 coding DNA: TGTGCCAGCAGGGACCGGGACAGGGTTAACACTGAAGCTTTCTTT. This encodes CASRDRDRVNTEAFF.

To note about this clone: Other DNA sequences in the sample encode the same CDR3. Written as DNA, the CDR3 is TGCGCCAGCAGCCAAGATCTAGCGGGAGGGCCAGATACGCAGTATTTT. This encodes CASSQDLAGGPDTQYF. The genes are TRBV4-3 and TRBJ2-3; 12 bases map to TRBD2. Germline CDR1 and CDR2: LGHNA and YSLEER. V gave up 0 bases and J gave up 4 bases; unmatched junction bases: 2. This CDR3 comprises 16 residues.

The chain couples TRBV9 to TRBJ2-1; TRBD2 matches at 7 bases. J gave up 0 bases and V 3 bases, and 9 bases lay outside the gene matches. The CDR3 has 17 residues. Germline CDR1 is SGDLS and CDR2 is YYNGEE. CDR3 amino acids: CASSAGVSGLSYNEQFF. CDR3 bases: TGTGCCAGCAGCGCGGGGGTTAGCGGGCTCTCCTACAATGAGCAGTTCTTC.

CDR3 sequence reads: CARSPDREEGEKLFF. In DNA, the CDR3 is TGTGCCAGAAGCCCGGACAGGGAGGAGGGGGAAAAACTGTTTTTT. This chain uses TRBV7-5 with TRBJ1-4; no DNA check was done on the table's D call, TRBD1. TRBV7-5 is described as a pseudogene. This CDR3 spans 15 amino acids.

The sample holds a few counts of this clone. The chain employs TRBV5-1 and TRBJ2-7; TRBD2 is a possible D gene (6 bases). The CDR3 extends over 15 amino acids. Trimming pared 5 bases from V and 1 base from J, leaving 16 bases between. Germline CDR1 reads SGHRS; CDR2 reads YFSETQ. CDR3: CASRALRAGSYEQYF. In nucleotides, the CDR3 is TGCGCCAGCAGGGCCCTAAGGGCGGGATCCTACGAGCAGTACTTC.

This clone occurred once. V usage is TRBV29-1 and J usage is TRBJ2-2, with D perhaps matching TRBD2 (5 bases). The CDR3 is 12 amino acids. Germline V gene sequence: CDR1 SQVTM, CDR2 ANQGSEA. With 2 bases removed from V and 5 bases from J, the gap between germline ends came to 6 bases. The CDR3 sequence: CSVETGTGELFF. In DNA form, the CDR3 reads TGCAGCGTTGAAACGGGGACCGGGGAGCTGTTTTTT.

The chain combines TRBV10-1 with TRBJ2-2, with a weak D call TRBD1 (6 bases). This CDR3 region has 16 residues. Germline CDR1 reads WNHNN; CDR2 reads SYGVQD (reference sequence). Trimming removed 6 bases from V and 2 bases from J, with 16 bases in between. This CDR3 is CASRIFTGSNTGELFF. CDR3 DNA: TGCGCCAGCAGGATCTTTACAGGGAGCAACACCGGGGAGCTGTTTTTT.